The next 26 T cell receptor beta chains were all read from a single sample in a study of shared clonotypes between healthy human individuals. TCRdb keeps only in-frame clones here, not all; method: immunoSEQ multiplex PCR. The sample lists over 400,000 clones; 81% were seen once. The specimen sequenced was PBMCs. The receptors originated from a woman aged 40 to 50 in good health. Some clones in this sample may be carry-over from other donors' samples.

This chain links TRBV7-2 with TRBJ1-1; D is undetermined. The V end lost 3 bases, the J end lost 7 bases, and 9 bases lay between the germline ends. The germline CDR1 and CDR2 sequences are SGHTA and FQGNSA. This CDR3 has 12 residues. The CDR3 loop reads CASSFAPREAFF. In nucleotides, the CDR3 is TGTGCCAGCAGCTTTGCCCCGCGTGAAGCTTTCTTT.

The V call is TRBV5-4, the J call TRBJ2-2; D call uncertain. Germline-derived CDR1 and CDR2 are SGHNT and YYREEE (reference sequence). This CDR3 spans 14 amino acids. Trimming removed 0 bases at V and 6 bases at J, with 9 bases between. The CDR3 sequence is CASSLGGEAGELFF. CDR3 in DNA: TGTGCCAGCAGCTTGGGGGGTGAGGCCGGGGAGCTGTTTTTT.

The V gene is TRBV25-1, the J gene TRBJ2-3; D unresolved. Germline CDR1 reads MGHDK; CDR2 reads SYGVNS. The CDR3 is 12 amino acids. Trimming cost V 5 bases and J 2 bases, with 5 bases left between them. CDR3 in DNA: TGTGCCAGCAGTCTTGACACAGATACGCAGTATTTT. It yields the protein CASSLDTDTQYF. The full variable domain, its missing parts supplied by reference TRBV25-1 and TRBJ2-3, is EADIYQTPRYLVIGTGKKITLECSQTMGHDKMYWYQQDPGMELHLIHYSYGVNSTEKGDLSSESTVSRIRTEHFPLTLESARPSHTSQYLCASSLDTDTQYFGPGTRLTVL.

The chain joins TRBV4-1 to TRBJ2-7, with 15 bases aligning to TRBD2. Germline trimming cut 1 base from V and 7 bases from J; bases unmatched to any gene: 20. The length of the CDR3 is 21 residues. Germline CDR1 reads MGHRA; CDR2 reads YSYEKL. For the CDR3, the DNA is TGCGCCAGCAGCCAAGTTTCTTTCCGCGGACTAGCGGGAGGGCGTTGGATTGAGCAGTACTTC. Protein sequence: CASSQVSFRGLAGGRWIEQYF.

V gene TRBV7-8 combines with J gene TRBJ1-5; weak D call: TRBD1 (5 bases). This CDR3 has 15 residues. V was trimmed by 0 bases and J by 6 bases, leaving 12 bases between them. Germline V CDR1 and CDR2: SGHVS, FQNEAQ. The CDR3: CASSLAQGRGQPQHF. CDR3 in DNA: TGTGCCAGCAGCTTAGCGCAGGGTAGGGGTCAGCCCCAGCATTTT. The full variable domain, in which reference TRBV7-8 and TRBJ1-5 provide the parts outside the CDR3, is GAGVSQSPRYKVAKRGQDVALRCDPISGHVSLFWYQQALGQGPEFLTYFQNEAQLDKSGLPSDRFFAERPEGSVSTLKIQRTQQEDSAVYLCASSLAQGRGQPQHFGDGTRLSIL.

The V call is TRBV7-7, the J call TRBJ2-1, with D tentatively TRBD2 (6 bases). Between the trimmed V and J ends, which lost 3 bases and 4 bases, there was a span of 13 bases. This CDR3 comprises 15 residues. The germline V gene encodes CDR1 SSHAT and CDR2 FNYEAQ (reference sequence). The CDR3, as DNA: TGTGCCAGCAGCTTGAGCCCTAGCGCATACAATGAGCAGTTCTTC. Its translation: CASSLSPSAYNEQFF.

This chain joins TRBV6-1 and TRBJ2-2, with unresolved D. The CDR3 totals 14 residues. CDR1 and CDR2 (germline): MNHNS, SASEGT. V gave up 8 bases and J gave up 3 bases, with 13 bases separating them. The CDR3 sequence is CASSRTLDTGELFF. The CDR3 bases are TGTGCCAGCTCGCGTACGCTCGACACCGGGGAGCTGTTTTTT.

The chain links TRBV28 to TRBJ1-5, with D perhaps TRBD1 (6 bases). The germline V and J ends were trimmed by 1 base and 6 bases, with 13 bases remaining between them. The CDR3 runs to 15 residues. Germline loops: CDR1 MDHEN, CDR2 SYDVKM. CDR3 protein: CASSLFPGGSQPQHF. The CDR3 region has the DNA TGTGCCAGCAGTTTATTCCCGGGGGGCTCTCAGCCCCAGCATTTT.

A note on this clone: Given a far larger clone just one base away, this is likely a sequencing read error. The chain carries TRBV4-1 and TRBJ2-7; D is possibly TRBD1 (6 bases). Germline lookup yields CDR1 MGHRA and CDR2 YSYEKL. Trimming cost V 1 base and J 7 bases, with 29 bases left between them. The CDR3 spans 19 residues. CDR3 DNA: TGCGCCAGCAGCCAAGTACTACCCGTCAGCGGACAGAGGTTTTGGGAGCAGTACTTC. This translates into CASSQVLPVSGQRFWEQYF.

This chain links TRBV7-9 with TRBJ2-2; D may be TRBD1 (6 bases). This CDR3 contains 11 residues. Trimming left V 11 bases short and J 5 bases short, with 9 bases between. Germline V gene data show CDR1 as SEHNR and CDR2 as FQNEAQ (reference sequence). CDR3: CAFRGTGELFF. The CDR3 DNA is TGTGCCTTCAGGGGAACCGGGGAGCTGTTTTTT.

The chain has TRBV6-6 and TRBJ2-5, with 7 bases that match TRBD1. The CDR3 consists of 14 residues. Germline V gene sequence: CDR1 MNHNY, CDR2 SVGAGI (reference sequence). Trimming cost V 7 bases and J 1 base; bases outside gene matches: 6. The CDR3 spells CASTPDRVQETQYF. CDR3 in DNA: TGTGCCAGCACTCCCGACAGGGTCCAAGAGACCCAGTACTTC.

Note on this clone: A far larger clone is just one base off, so this is likely a read error. This chain uses TRBV2 with TRBJ2-7; D gene unclear. The germline V gene has CDR1 SNHLY and CDR2 FYNNEI. The V end lost 6 bases, the J end lost 4 bases, and 10 bases lay between the germline ends. This CDR3 comprises 12 residues. The CDR3 is CASRALLYEQYF. The CDR3 nucleotides read TGTGCCAGCAGGGCCCTACTTTACGAGCAGTACTTC. The full variable domain, in which reference TRBV2 and TRBJ2-7 provide the parts outside the CDR3, is EPEVTQTPSHQVTQMGQEVILRCVPISNHLYFYWYRQILGQKVEFLVSFYNNEISEKSEIFDDQFSVERPDGSNFTLKIRSTKLEDSAMYFCASRALLYEQYFGPGTRLTVT.

This clone was detected once. This chain joins TRBV7-2 and TRBJ2-5; D is possibly TRBD2 (6 bases). The germline V and J ends were trimmed by 4 bases and 1 base, with 16 bases remaining between them. Germline CDR1 and CDR2: SGHTA and FQGNSA. This CDR3 contains 16 residues. CDR3 nucleotides: TGTGCCAGCAGCTGGGGCTCGGCGGGAATCCAAGAGACCCAGTACTTC. Translated, it gives CASSWGSAGIQETQYF.

V gene TRBV4-1 combines with J gene TRBJ2-7; D possibly corresponds to TRBD2 (5 bases). V was clipped by 2 bases and J by 6 bases, with 11 bases between them. Per germline, CDR1 MGHRA and CDR2 YSYEKL. The length of the CDR3 is 13 residues. The CDR3 protein is CASSQTRTGEQYF. The CDR3, as DNA: TGCGCCAGCAGCCAAACTAGGACGGGCGAGCAGTACTTC.

This clone was detected a few times. V and J are TRBV2 and TRBJ2-7; the match to TRBD2 covers 14 bases. CDR3 length equals 16 residues. V lost 5 bases to trimming and J lost 1 base; unmatched junction nucleotides: 4. Germline V lookup: CDR1 SNHLY, CDR2 FYNNEI. CDR3 protein: CASSRLAGGSSYEQYF. DNA for the CDR3: TGTGCCAGCAGTCGACTAGCGGGAGGGAGTTCCTACGAGCAGTACTTC.

The sample holds one count of this clone. The DNA of the CDR3 is TGCGCCAGCAGCTTGGGCTATCAGAACACCGGGGAGCTGTTTTTT. Translating it yields CASSLGYQNTGELFF. This chain links TRBV5-1 with TRBJ2-2; D remains unclear. Germline loops: CDR1 SGHRS, CDR2 YFSETQ. V lost 0 bases to trimming and J lost 1 base, with 7 bases between them. The CDR3 loop spans 15 amino acids.

There are a few counts of this clone. A read error is possible here, since a much larger clone lies one base away. This same CDR3 is encoded by further DNA sequences in the sample. V is TRBV5-4 and J is TRBJ2-5; TRBD1 aligns across 8 bases. Per the germline V gene, CDR1 is SGHNT and CDR2 is YYREEE (reference sequence). V lost 3 bases to trimming and J lost 3 bases; unmatched junction nucleotides: 7. The CDR3 contains 15 residues. Here the CDR3 DNA reads TGTGCCAGCAGCTCTCCAGGACAGGGAGAAGAGACCCAGTACTTC. Translation gives CASSSPGQGEETQYF. The complete variable domain, with remaining parts taken from reference TRBV5-4 and TRBJ2-5, reads ETGVTQSPTHLIKTRGQQVTLRCSSQSGHNTVSWYQQALGQGPQFIFQYYREEENGRGNFPPRFSGLQFPNYSSELNVNALELDDSALYLCASSSPGQGEETQYFGPGTRLLVL.

On this clone itself: With a far larger clone one base away, a read error is the likely cause. This sample also contains other DNA sequences that code for the same CDR3. The rearrangement joins TRBV6-1 to TRBJ1-1, with D possibly matching TRBD1 (5 bases). Trimming left V 3 bases short and J 3 bases short, with 23 bases between. CDR3 length equals 18 residues. Germline CDR1 and CDR2: MNHNS and SASEGT. CDR3 protein: CASSEISRVLARDTEAFF. CDR3 nucleotides: TGTGCCAGCAGTGAGATCTCCAGGGTTTTAGCTCGGGACACTGAAGCTTTCTTT.

The chain has TRBV28 and TRBJ1-5; unclear D gene. V was cut by 3 bases and J by 4 bases, with 10 bases left in between. The length of the CDR3 is 14 residues. Germline CDR1 reads MDHEN; CDR2 reads SYDVKM. CDR3 nucleotide sequence: TGTGCCAGCAGTTTGTCACAGTTGAATCAGCCCCAGCATTTT. As protein: CASSLSQLNQPQHF.

The chain combines TRBV7-9 with TRBJ2-5; 15 bases line up with TRBD2. The junction had 9 bases not matched to a gene; V was cut back by 5 bases and J by 5 bases. This CDR3 spans 17 amino acids. The germline V gene has CDR1 SEHNR and CDR2 FQNEAQ (reference sequence). CDR3 in amino acids: CASSRGTSGRSGETQYF. CDR3 nucleotides: TGTGCCAGCAGCCGTGGGACTAGCGGGAGGTCGGGGGAGACCCAGTACTTC.

Comment on this clone: A read error is the likely source, as a far larger clone sits one nucleotide away. The DNA is omitted, as the CDR3 cannot be located on it reliably, and the CDR3 follows TCRdb's listing. The rearrangement joins TRBV11-2 to TRBJ2-2; TRBD1, the table's D call, lacks a check against the DNA. The CDR3 extends over 14 residues, inclusive of both ends. CDR1 is SGHAT and CDR2 is FQNNGV in the germline V gene. CDR3: CASSFGRGTGEPFF.

The chain is built from TRBV5-4 and TRBJ2-7, with a weak D call TRBD1 (6 bases). The V and J ends lost 4 bases and 2 bases respectively, with 10 bases between them. Germline V gene data show CDR1 as SGHNT and CDR2 as YYREEE (reference sequence). There are 13 residues in the CDR3. This CDR3 is CASSVTGPYEQYF. The CDR3 DNA reads TGTGCCAGCAGCGTGACAGGTCCCTACGAGCAGTACTTC.

As concerns this clone: This likely stems from a read error, as it lies one base from a far larger clone. The chain carries TRBV29-1 and TRBJ2-3; possible D gene TRBD2, 6 bases. V was trimmed by 7 bases and J by 2 bases, leaving 16 bases between them. CDR3 length equals 14 residues. The germline V gene has CDR1 SQVTM and CDR2 ANQGSEA. The CDR3: CSAGAGTATDTQYF. The CDR3 coding sequence is TGCAGCGCTGGAGCGGGTACAGCCACAGATACGCAGTATTTT.

This chain uses TRBV29-1 with TRBJ2-7; maybe TRBD2 (7 bases). The CDR3 is made up of 14 amino acids. The V end lost 6 bases, the J end lost 7 bases, and 22 bases lay between the germline ends. CDR1 SQVTM and CDR2 ANQGSEA come from the germline V gene. This CDR3 reads CSVQRRGGSGEQYF. For the CDR3, the DNA is TGCAGCGTCCAACGAAGGGGGGGGTCGGGTGAGCAGTACTTC.

As for this clone: A far larger clone is a single base away, which makes a read error likely. J is TRBJ2-5 and V is TRBV18; TRBD2 is a possible D gene (6 bases). The CDR3 totals 16 residues. Trimming stripped 1 base from V and 3 bases from J, with 15 bases between. Germline-derived CDR1 and CDR2 are KGHSH and LQKENI. CDR3 amino acids: CASSPLVGGPEETQYF. The CDR3 DNA reads as TGTGCCAGCTCACCACTAGTGGGAGGACCCGAAGAGACCCAGTACTTC.

This clone was detected once. The chain couples TRBV5-1 to TRBJ2-7; 8 bases fit TRBD2. The J segment lost 4 bases and the V segment lost 4 bases, leaving 4 bases of the junction unmatched. CDR3 size: 13 residues. From germline, CDR1 is SGHRS and CDR2 YFSETQ. The CDR3 DNA reads TGCGCCAGCAGCAAGCGGGAGTCTTACGAGCAGTACTTC. Protein product: CASSKRESYEQYF. The variable domain in full, with the rest retrieved from reference TRBV5-1 and TRBJ2-7, is KAGVTQTPRYLIKTRGQQVTLSCSPISGHRSVSWYQQTPGQGLQFLFEYFSETQRNKGNFPGRFSGRQFSNSRSEMNVSTLELGDSALYLCASSKRESYEQYFGPGTRLTVT.